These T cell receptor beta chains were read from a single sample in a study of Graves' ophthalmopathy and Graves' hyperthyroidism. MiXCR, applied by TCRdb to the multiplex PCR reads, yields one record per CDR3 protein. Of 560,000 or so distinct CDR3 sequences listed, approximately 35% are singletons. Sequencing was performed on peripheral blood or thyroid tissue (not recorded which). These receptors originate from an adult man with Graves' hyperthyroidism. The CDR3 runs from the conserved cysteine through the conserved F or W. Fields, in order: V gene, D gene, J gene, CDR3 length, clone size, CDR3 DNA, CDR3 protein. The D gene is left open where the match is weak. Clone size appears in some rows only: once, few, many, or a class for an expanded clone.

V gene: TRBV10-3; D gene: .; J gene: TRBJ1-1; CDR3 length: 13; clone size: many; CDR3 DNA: TGTGCCATCAGCGAGTCCCCCGGGAGTGGAGCTTTCTTT; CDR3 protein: CAISESPGSGAFF
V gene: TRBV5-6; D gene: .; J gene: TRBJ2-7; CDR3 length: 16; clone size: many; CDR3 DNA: TGTGCCAGCAGCCTACGGGGTCACCGTAAGCACTACGAGCAGTACTTC; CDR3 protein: CASSLRGHRKHYEQYF
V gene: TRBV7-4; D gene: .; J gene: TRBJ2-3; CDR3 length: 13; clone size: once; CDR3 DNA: TGTGCCAGCAGCGGGGCCCTCACAGATACGCAGTATTTT; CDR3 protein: CASSGALTDTQYF
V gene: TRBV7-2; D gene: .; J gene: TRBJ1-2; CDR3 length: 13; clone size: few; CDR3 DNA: TGTGCCAGCAGACATGACAGGAACGATGGCTACACCTTC; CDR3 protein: CASRHDRNDGYTF
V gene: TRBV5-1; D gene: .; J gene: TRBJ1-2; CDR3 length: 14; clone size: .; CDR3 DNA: TGCGCCAGCAGCTTGCGGCTAGCTAACTATGGCTACACCTTC; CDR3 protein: CASSLRLANYGYTF
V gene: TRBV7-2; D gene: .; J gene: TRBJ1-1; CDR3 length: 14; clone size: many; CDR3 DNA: TGTGCCAGCAGCTTAGCCAACACCAACACTGAAGCTTTCTTT; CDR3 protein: CASSLANTNTEAFF
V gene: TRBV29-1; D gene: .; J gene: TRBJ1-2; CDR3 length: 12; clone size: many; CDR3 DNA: TGCAGCGTTCTAAACCCCGATTATGGCTACACCTTC; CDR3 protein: CSVLNPDYGYTF
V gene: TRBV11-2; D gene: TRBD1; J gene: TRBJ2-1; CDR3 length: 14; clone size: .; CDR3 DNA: TGTGCCAGCAGCCGCACGACAGGGTACAATGAGCAGTTCTTC; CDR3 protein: CASSRTTGYNEQFF
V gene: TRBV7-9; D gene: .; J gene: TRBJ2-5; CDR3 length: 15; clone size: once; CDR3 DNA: TGTGCCAGCAGCTTATCGACAGGCGCTCAAGAGACCCAGTACTTC; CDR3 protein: CASSLSTGAQETQYF
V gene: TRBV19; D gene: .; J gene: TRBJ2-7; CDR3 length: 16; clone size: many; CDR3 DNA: TGTGCCAGTAGTATAGGGGGGACCGAACGGGTCTACGAGCAGTACTTC; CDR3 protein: CASSIGGTERVYEQYF
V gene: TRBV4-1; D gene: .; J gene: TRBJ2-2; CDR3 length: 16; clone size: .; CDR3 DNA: TGCGCCGGCAGCCAAGGCCCGACCGCGAACACCGGGGAGCTGTTTTTT; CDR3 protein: CAGSQGPTANTGELFF
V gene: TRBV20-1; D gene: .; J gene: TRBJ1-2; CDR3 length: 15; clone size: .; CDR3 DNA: TGCAGTGCTAGGTCAAACACGGCTTTTAACTATGGCTACACCTTC; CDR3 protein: CSARSNTAFNYGYTF
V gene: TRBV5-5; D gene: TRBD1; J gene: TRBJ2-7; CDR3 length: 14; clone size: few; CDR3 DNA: TGTGCCAGCAGCTTAAACAGGGGGATCTACGAGCAGTACTTC; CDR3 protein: CASSLNRGIYEQYF
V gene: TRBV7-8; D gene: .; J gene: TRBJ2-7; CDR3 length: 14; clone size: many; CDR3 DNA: TGTGCCAGCAGCTTAAGTGGGGCTCTCGGCGAGCAGTACTTC; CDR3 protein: CASSLSGALGEQYF
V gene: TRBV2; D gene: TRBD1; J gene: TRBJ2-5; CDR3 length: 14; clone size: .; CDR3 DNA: TGTGCCAACAGGACCGGACAGGGTAGCGAGACCCAGTACTTC; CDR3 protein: CANRTGQGSETQYF
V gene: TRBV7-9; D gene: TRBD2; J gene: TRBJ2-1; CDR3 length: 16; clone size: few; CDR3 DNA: TGTGCCAGCAGCGGTCCTGGGACTAGCGGATACAATGAGCAGTTCTTC; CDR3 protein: CASSGPGTSGYNEQFF
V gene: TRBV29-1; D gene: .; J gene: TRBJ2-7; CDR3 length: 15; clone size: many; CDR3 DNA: TGCAGCGTTGAGGTCCAAGGCGGATCTACCTACGAGCAGTACTTC; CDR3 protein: CSVEVQGGSTYEQYF
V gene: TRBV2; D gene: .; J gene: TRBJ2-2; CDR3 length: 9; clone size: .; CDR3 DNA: TGTGCCAGCGGCGGGGAGCTGTTTTTT; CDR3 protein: CASGGELFF
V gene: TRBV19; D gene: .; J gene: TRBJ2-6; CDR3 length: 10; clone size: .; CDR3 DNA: TGTGCCAGTAGAGGGCCAGCCCAGATTTTC; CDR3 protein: CASRGPAQIF
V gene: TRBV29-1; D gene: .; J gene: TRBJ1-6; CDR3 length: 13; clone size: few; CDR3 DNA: TGCAGCGTCCCCGGGGCAGGTAATTCACCCCTCCACTTT; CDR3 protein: CSVPGAGNSPLHF
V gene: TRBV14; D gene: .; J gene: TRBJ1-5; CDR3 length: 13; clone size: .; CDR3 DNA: TGTGCCAGCAGCCAAGCCGGGCGGGGGCCCCAGCATTTT; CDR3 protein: CASSQAGRGPQHF
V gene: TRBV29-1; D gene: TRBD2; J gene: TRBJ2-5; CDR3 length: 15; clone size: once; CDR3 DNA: TGCAGCGTTGGGGGACCTAGCGGGAGTTTAGAGACCCAGTACTTC; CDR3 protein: CSVGGPSGSLETQYF
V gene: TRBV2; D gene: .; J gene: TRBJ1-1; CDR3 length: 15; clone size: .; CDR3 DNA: TGTGCCAGCAGCCCAGCGGGGGCGTTCGACACTGAAGCTTTCTTT; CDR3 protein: CASSPAGAFDTEAFF
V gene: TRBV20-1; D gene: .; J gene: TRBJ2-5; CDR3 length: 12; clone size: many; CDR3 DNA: TGCAGTGCTAGTCTGGGGGAGCAGACCCAGTACTTC; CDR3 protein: CSASLGEQTQYF
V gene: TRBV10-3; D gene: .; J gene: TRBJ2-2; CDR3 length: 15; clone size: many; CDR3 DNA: TGTGCCATCAGTGAGTCGGAAGGGGCGAGCGGGGAGCTGTTTTTT; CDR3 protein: CAISESEGASGELFF
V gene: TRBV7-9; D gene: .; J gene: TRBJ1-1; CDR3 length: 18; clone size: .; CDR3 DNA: TGTGCCAGCAGCATAGTCGGGGTTGGACTTGTCGGGAGCACTGAAGCTTTCTTT; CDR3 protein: CASSIVGVGLVGSTEAFF
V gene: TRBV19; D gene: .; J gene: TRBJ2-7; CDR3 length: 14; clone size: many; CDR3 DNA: TGTGCCAGTAGTATAGACCTGGAAAGTCACGGGCAGTACTTC; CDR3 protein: CASSIDLESHGQYF
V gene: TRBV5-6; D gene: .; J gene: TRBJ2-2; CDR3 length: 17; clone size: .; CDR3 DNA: TGTGCCAGCAGCTTGGGGGGTAGGGCAACGAACACCGGGGAGCTGTTTTTT; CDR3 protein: CASSLGGRATNTGELFF
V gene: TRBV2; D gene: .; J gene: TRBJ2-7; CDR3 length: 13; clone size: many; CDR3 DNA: TGTGCCAGCGTAGGTATCGGGAGCTACGAGCAGTACTTC; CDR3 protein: CASVGIGSYEQYF